The 15 T cell receptor beta chains below all came from one sample that was sequenced in a study of OX40 agonist ivuxolimab in advanced cancers. Libraries were prepared by immunoSEQ multiplex PCR; TCRdb keeps only in-frame clonotypes and omits some of them. Among about 89,000 clones, nearly 90% were seen once, and the ten largest hold roughly 0.3%. The source was CD4+ or CD8+ T cells sorted from blood, collected in a trial of the OX40 agonist ivuxolimab. The receptor source for this set is an adult with an advanced solid tumor such as melanoma, head and neck, liver or kidney cancer.

The chain joins TRBV6-6 to TRBJ1-4; 8 bases match TRBD1. J was trimmed by 8 bases and V by 2 bases; bases with no gene match: 7. CDR1 is MNHNY, CDR2 SVGAGI, per germline (reference sequence). The CDR3 contains 15 residues. The CDR3 DNA is TGTGCCAGCAGTTACGTTGGACAGGGTCAAGAAAAACTGTTTTTT. The encoded protein is CASSYVGQGQEKLFF.

The V call is TRBV2, the J call TRBJ2-1; D unresolved. Trimming removed 4 bases at V and 7 bases at J, with 17 bases between. Germline V gene lookup returns CDR1 SNHLY and CDR2 FYNNEI. The CDR3 has 15 residues. Written as DNA, the CDR3 is TGTGCCAGCAGTGGGGGTGGCGCTCATGAAAATGAGCAGTTCTTC. Its protein product is CASSGGGAHENEQFF.

The J gene is TRBJ2-7, the V gene TRBV15, with D uncertain. This CDR3 contains 13 residues. Germline loops: CDR1 LNHNV, CDR2 YYDKDF (reference sequence). Trimming removed 0 bases at V and 4 bases at J, with 7 bases between. CDR3 in amino acids: CATSRESTYEQYF. CDR3 nucleotide sequence: TGTGCCACCAGCAGAGAGTCCACTTACGAGCAGTACTTC. Full variable domain (missing parts from reference TRBV15 and TRBJ2-7): DAMVIQNPRYQVTQFGKPVTLSCSQTLNHNVMYWYQQKSSQAPKLLFHYYDKDFNNEADTPDNFQSRRPNTSFCFLDIRSPGLGDTAMYLCATSRESTYEQYFGPGTRLTVT.

The chain joins TRBV27 to TRBJ1-1, with D uncertain. Germline assignment: CDR1 MNHEY and CDR2 SMNVEV (reference sequence). V was clipped by 7 bases and J by 7 bases, with 25 bases between them. The CDR3 spans 16 residues. The CDR3 reads CASTPRFQASKVEAFF. The CDR3 region has the DNA TGTGCCAGCACCCCAAGGTTTCAGGCAAGTAAGGTTGAAGCTTTCTTT.

The V gene is TRBV5-8, the J gene TRBJ1-6; D may be TRBD1 (5 bases). CDR1 is SGHTS, CDR2 YDEGEE, per germline. V gave up 3 bases and J gave up 10 bases, with 14 bases separating them. CDR3 length: 14 residues. The chain's CDR3 is CASSSGHAESPLHF. CDR3 nucleotide sequence: TGTGCCAGCAGCTCCGGACATGCGGAATCACCCCTCCACTTT. Full variable domain (rest looked up from reference TRBV5-8 and TRBJ1-6): EAGVTQSPTHLIKTRGQQATLRCSPISGHTSVYWYQQALGLGLQFLLWYDEGEERNRGNFPPRFSGRQFPNYSSELNVNALELEDSALYLCASSSGHAESPLHFGNGTRLTVT.

The chain carries TRBV6-5 and TRBJ1-2; 11 positions agree with TRBD1. This CDR3 region has 14 residues. Germline V lookup: CDR1 MNHEY, CDR2 SVGAGI. The ends lost 5 bases at V and 5 bases at J; junction bases unmatched: 4. The DNA of the CDR3 is TGTGCCAGCAGTCGCGGACAGGGGGCGTATGGCTACACCTTC. Amino acids: CASSRGQGAYGYTF.

This chain connects TRBV15 to TRBJ2-7, with 11 positions matching TRBD1. Germline V gene data show CDR1 as LNHNV and CDR2 as YYDKDF (reference sequence). This CDR3 comprises 14 residues. Trimming cost V 5 bases and J 6 bases; bases outside gene matches: 6. The CDR3 reads CATSVPGTGGEQYF. The DNA for the CDR3 is TGTGCCACCAGCGTACCCGGGACAGGGGGCGAGCAGTACTTC.

This clone has only one observation. The chain is built from TRBV6-5 and TRBJ2-7, with a tentative D call TRBD1 (5 bases). Germline V gene sequence: CDR1 MNHEY, CDR2 SVGAGI. CDR3 length: 14 residues. V lost 7 bases and J 3 bases, leaving 16 bases between the germline ends. The CDR3 DNA reads as TGTGCCAGCAAAAAACCGCAGGGTGGCTACGAGCAGTACTTC. It encodes CASKKPQGGYEQYF.

The chain is built from TRBV5-1 and TRBJ2-2; D is possibly TRBD2 (5 bases). V lost 4 bases and J lost 0, with 19 bases in between. CDR1 is SGHRS and CDR2 is YFSETQ in the germline V gene. The CDR3 loop spans 18 amino acids. The CDR3 DNA reads TGCGCCAGCAGCCCGGGCGGACGACTAACAACGAACACCGGGGAGCTGTTTTTT. Translating gives CASSPGGRLTTNTGELFF.

V usage is TRBV5-1 and J usage is TRBJ1-2; possible D gene TRBD1, 6 bases. The CDR3 is made up of 14 amino acids. The V end was cut by 4 bases, the J end by 3 bases, with 13 bases between. CDR1 and CDR2 (germline): SGHRS, YFSETQ. The CDR3 bases are TGCGCCAGCAGCAATGGAGGGGGAGACTATGGCTACACCTTC. Translation gives CASSNGGGDYGYTF.

This clone occurred a few times. The rearrangement links TRBV11-3 to TRBJ2-7; possible D gene TRBD2, 5 bases. The V and J ends lost 5 bases and 0 bases respectively, with 8 bases between them. The CDR3 contains 13 residues. Germline CDR1 is SGHNT and CDR2 is YENEEA. CDR3 amino acids: CASSARGSYEQYF. CDR3 coding DNA: TGTGCCAGCAGCGCCCGGGGCTCCTACGAGCAGTACTTC.

Written as DNA, the CDR3 is TGTGCCAGCTCACCAACTCCGGGACGGGAAACCTACGAGCAGTACTTC. It is translated as CASSPTPGRETYEQYF. The chain employs TRBV18 and TRBJ2-7, with D possibly called TRBD1 or TRBD2 (5 bases each). The CDR3 length is 16 residues. Trimming shortened V by 2 bases and J by 2 bases, and 16 bases separated the two germline ends. Germline CDR1 is KGHSH and CDR2 is LQKENI.

This rearrangement joins TRBV5-5 to TRBJ2-7; no firm D call. The germline V gene encodes CDR1 SGHKS and CDR2 YYEKEE (reference sequence). The CDR3 contains 15 residues. Trimming shortened V by 4 bases and J by 2 bases, and 16 bases separated the two germline ends. The CDR3 is CASSLERLFPYEQYF. The CDR3 DNA reads as TGTGCCAGCAGCCTCGAGAGGTTATTTCCCTACGAGCAGTACTTC.

This rearrangement joins TRBV7-9 to TRBJ1-4, with D uncertain. Trimming removed 5 bases from V and 7 bases from J, with 8 bases in between. CDR3 length: 12 amino acids. Germline V CDR1 and CDR2: SEHNR, FQNEAQ (reference sequence). Here the CDR3 DNA reads TGTGCCAGCAGCCCTACATCTGAAAAACTGTTTTTT. This encodes CASSPTSEKLFF.

The V gene is TRBV5-4, the J gene TRBJ2-3, with 9 bases fitting TRBD2. This CDR3 is built from 16 residues. Trimming removed 4 bases from V and 0 bases from J; junction bases left unmatched: 6. In germline, CDR1 is SGHNT, CDR2 YYREEE (reference sequence). CDR3 sequence: CASSGAGGRSTDTQYF. The DNA for the CDR3 is TGTGCCAGCAGCGGAGCGGGGGGACGGAGCACAGATACGCAGTATTTT. Supplemented by reference TRBV5-4 and TRBJ2-3, the full variable domain reads ETGVTQSPTHLIKTRGQQVTLRCSSQSGHNTVSWYQQALGQGPQFIFQYYREEENGRGNFPPRFSGLQFPNYSSELNVNALELDDSALYLCASSGAGGRSTDTQYFGPGTRLTVL.